This is a list of T cell receptor beta chains from one sample in a study of response to subunit inactivated influenza vaccine. TCRdb re-called the RT-PCR reads with MiXCR, one entry per CDR3 protein. The sample carries over 450,000 distinct CDR3 sequences, roughly 13% recorded once. The input for sequencing was PBMCs from blood, taken roughly 48 days after vaccination. All receptors derive from a man aged 45-65 years who received an inactivated influenza vaccine. Each CDR3 is given without its conserved first and last residue. The D gene is left open where the match is weak.

j_gene,d_gene,v_gene,CDR3aa
TRBJ2-3,.,TRBV20-1,SGRAGSTDTQY
TRBJ2-5,.,TRBV20-1,SARQEFQETQY
TRBJ2-7,TRBD2,TRBV4-3,ASSQGTGRGDEQY
TRBJ2-1,TRBD2,TRBV3-1,ACSKLGSGLASNEQF
TRBJ2-5,.,TRBV30,AWTGGEPRKEETQY
TRBJ1-1,.,TRBV10-1,ASSESLGSDRAF
TRBJ2-2,.,TRBV7-3,ASSLNGELF
TRBJ2-1,.,TRBV20-1,SARDLSKGASNEQF
TRBJ2-7,.,TRBV28,ASSAWAEQY
TRBJ2-7,TRBD2,TRBV12-3/TRBV12-4,ASSVRLADSYEQY
TRBJ1-2,TRBD1,TRBV20-1,SARDSPYYGYT
TRBJ2-2,.,TRBV11-2,ASRFSPSAIEGELF
TRBJ2-1,.,TRBV3-1,ASSPVETRSRGSEQF
TRBJ2-3,.,TRBV4-2,ASSQAPSTDTQY
TRBJ2-5,TRBD1,TRBV29-1,SVALGQGQETQY
TRBJ2-1,.,TRBV6-2/TRBV6-3,ASSFGSGEQF
TRBJ1-5,.,TRBV5-5,ASSLFSVSNQPQH
TRBJ2-1,TRBD2,TRBV5-1,ASSWGTSGGVDEQF
TRBJ2-2,TRBD2,TRBV7-2,ASSAAGTSVNTGELF
TRBJ2-7,.,TRBV6-2/TRBV6-3,ASSRDGYEQY
TRBJ2-5,TRBD1,TRBV28,ASSRGQGFETQY
TRBJ2-2,TRBD1,TRBV7-2,ASSSAGGRNTGELF
TRBJ2-2,.,TRBV9,ASSPSGGTVDRELF
TRBJ2-7,.,TRBV6-2/TRBV6-3,ASSYYGTSYEQY
TRBJ2-3,TRBD1,TRBV7-8,ASSLPDRLFSTDTQY
TRBJ1-3,.,TRBV7-9,ASSQTSYGNTIY
TRBJ2-1,.,TRBV5-1,ASRATLATWPNEQF
TRBJ2-5,TRBD2,TRBV5-1,ASSGSRWGSGGFQETQY
TRBJ2-5,.,TRBV11-2,ASSGIWGAKLQETQY
TRBJ2-1,TRBD2,TRBV11-2,ASSSSGLAGNSYNEQF
TRBJ2-1,TRBD2,TRBV7-9,ASSSGLAGEQF
TRBJ2-1,.,TRBV4-3,ASSQAPRGYNEQF
TRBJ1-1,.,TRBV18,ASSPGQNTEAF
TRBJ2-7,TRBD1,TRBV20-1,SARTGNSYKQY
TRBJ1-3,.,TRBV10-3,AISDSGSGNTIY
TRBJ2-5,TRBD2,TRBV20-1,SIQGLAGGGETQY
TRBJ1-2,.,TRBV20-1,SGGQSGYT
TRBJ2-1,.,TRBV7-2,ASSLVRERNEQF
TRBJ2-5,.,TRBV2,ASSENVGWPQETQY
TRBJ2-1,TRBD2,TRBV7-9,ASSLAQLAVKAYEQF
TRBJ2-3,.,TRBV24-1,ATSDFGHGDLTQY
TRBJ2-1,.,TRBV5-1,ASSLGTTIYNEQF
TRBJ2-3,TRBD1,TRBV5-1,ASGNRGTTDTQY
TRBJ1-2,.,TRBV6-2/TRBV6-3,ASSSDLHYGYT
TRBJ1-1,TRBD1,TRBV25-1,ASSDPRTGGFTEAF
TRBJ1-1,.,TRBV19,ASKTGNLNTEAF
TRBJ2-7,.,TRBV7-6,ASSLGTAGEQY
TRBJ2-2,TRBD1,TRBV28,ASSVGQERSTGELF
TRBJ2-3,.,TRBV2,ASTPGPNTDTQY
TRBJ2-7,.,TRBV28,ASNIGRDYEQY
TRBJ2-1,TRBD1,TRBV5-1,ASSLRQGSPNEQF
TRBJ2-3,.,TRBV4-3,ASSQSVQRRDTQY
TRBJ2-7,TRBD2,TRBV10-3,AISDREGSTYEQY
TRBJ2-1,.,TRBV20-1,SARDLAFHNEQF
TRBJ2-1,TRBD1,TRBV4-2,ASSQLSGTGLIEQF
TRBJ2-7,TRBD2,TRBV20-1,SARETSGNSYEQY
TRBJ2-1,TRBD1,TRBV5-1,ASSLLPGGATTDEQF